The next 6 T cell receptor beta chains were all read from a single sample in a study of radiation and T cells in renal cell carcinoma. This table comes from immunoSEQ multiplex PCR, and its TCRdb copy is limited to in-frame clones, with some not included. The repertoire consists of approximately 110,000 clones, with roughly four fifths occurring once and the leading ten covering 3%. Time point here: baseline pretreatment blood. As for treatment: 15 Gy SBRT to primary tumor, nephrectomy 4 weeks later. The sample here was blood, taken from a patient whose treatment included radiotherapy and nephrectomy. All receptors come from a woman aged 55-70 years with renal cell carcinoma.

The rearrangement links TRBV7-9 to TRBJ2-1; D not certain. Germline V gene lookup returns CDR1 SEHNR and CDR2 FQNEAQ (reference sequence). The V end was cut by 1 base, the J end by 6 bases, with 10 bases between. The CDR3 runs 14 residues. CDR3 DNA sequence: TGTGCCAGCAGCTTAGTGGATAGGTTCAATGAGCAGTTCTTC. Translating it yields CASSLVDRFNEQFF.

This clone was seen once. This sequence joins TRBV11-3 and TRBJ2-5; tentatively, D is TRBD2 (7 bases). The CDR3 has 15 amino acids. Germline V CDR1 and CDR2: SGHNT, YENEEA. V gave up 1 base and J gave up 4 bases, with 13 bases separating them. The CDR3 coding sequence is TGTGCCAGCAGCTTAGCTGCGGGGGCAGGAGAGACCCAGTACTTC. Its translation: CASSLAAGAGETQYF.

The gene calls are TRBV19 and TRBJ2-7; TRBD2 matches at 9 bases. The CDR3 is made up of 13 amino acids. The germline V gene encodes CDR1 LNHDA and CDR2 SQIVND (reference sequence). J gave up 3 bases and V 7 bases, and 4 bases lay outside the gene matches. CDR3 residues: CASKGTSHYEQYF. CDR3 DNA sequence: TGTGCCAGTAAAGGGACTAGCCACTACGAGCAGTACTTC. Complete variable domain (other parts from reference TRBV19 and TRBJ2-7): DGGITQSPKYLFRKEGQNVTLSCEQNLNHDAMYWYRQDPGQGLRLIYYSQIVNDFQKGDIAEGYSVSREKKESFPLTVTSAQKNPTAFYLCASKGTSHYEQYFGPGTRLTVT.

This rearrangement joins TRBV5-4 to TRBJ1-1, with no clear D. Trimming took 5 bases from V and 1 from J, leaving 9 bases between them. The CDR3 is 13 amino acids. Germline loops: CDR1 SGHNT, CDR2 YYREEE (reference sequence). CDR3 sequence: CASRTNPNTEAFF. The CDR3 coding sequence is TGTGCCAGCAGGACGAACCCGAACACTGAAGCTTTCTTT.

The rearrangement joins TRBV5-1 to TRBJ2-2; the D gene is possibly TRBD2 (6 bases). V was pared by 2 bases and J by 5 bases, with 13 bases between. The germline gives CDR1 SGHRS, CDR2 YFSETQ. This CDR3 spans 15 amino acids. CDR3 loop: CASSLTRGGTGELFF. In DNA form, the CDR3 reads TGCGCCAGCAGCTTAACGAGGGGAGGAACCGGGGAGCTGTTTTTT.

This chain uses TRBV7-6 with TRBJ2-3; D not resolved. CDR3 length: 14 residues. V gave up 3 bases and J gave up 0 bases, with 7 bases separating them. Germline-derived CDR1 and CDR2 are SGHVS and FNYEAQ. Here the CDR3 reads CASSLAESTDTQYF. Written as DNA, the CDR3 is TGTGCCAGCAGCTTGGCGGAGAGCACAGATACGCAGTATTTT.